This TCR beta chain was profiled in a study of blood T cell repertoires in COVID-19. Study-level background: Acute and convalescent COVID-19 samples came from the United States, Italy and Spain. PBMCs, B-cell-depleted T cells, or T cells provided the cDNA or gDNA that made up the material.

Trimming removed 2 bases from V and 0 bases from J, with 15 bases in between. Germline V lookup: CDR1 GTSNPN, CDR2 SVGIG (reference sequence). There are 16 residues in the CDR3. Original handling: By means of reference gene primer amplification, nucleated cell counts were estimated. Sequenced by immunoSEQ multiplex PCR; TCRdb stores in-frame clones only, minus some. V, J and clone size are those of that table, while D and trimming were read from the DNA. The data contain some 200,000 clones, approximately 90% of them seen just once; the ten biggest clones take up approximately 0.5%. The rearrangement uses TRBV30 and TRBJ2-3, with TRBD1 as a possible D gene (6 bases). Material for sequencing was peripheral blood. This receptor was identified in a man over 45 with acute or convalescent COVID-19. The CDR3 is CAWSSGQPLSTDTQYF. The DNA of the CDR3 is TGTGCCTGGAGTTCCGGACAGCCATTAAGCACAGATACGCAGTATTTT.